What follows are 8 T cell receptor beta chains derived from one specimen sequenced in a study of T cell clonality in common variable immunodeficiency (dated by TCRdb to between 2014 and 2017). Library preparation employed the immunoSEQ multiplex PCR assay. TCRdb's version of the immuneACCESS table is confined to in-frame rearrangements and falls short of the full clone set. An unresolved V gene accounts for under half of the shortfall where checked; the remainder is of unknown origin. In this sample, fewer than 75,000 clones appear, none counted once only. Roughly 1.6% of the sample is taken by the ten largest. The sample comprised peripheral blood mononuclear cells. These receptors were obtained from a person aged 18 to 70 in good health.

To note about this clone: The read stops 3 residues short of the end of the CDR3; the missing end is completed from the germline J gene. This chain connects TRBV2 to TRBJ2-7, with a possible D match to TRBD2 (5 bases). The CDR3 loop spans 13 amino acids. Trimming stripped 10 bases from V and 6 bases from J, with 19 bases between. Germline CDR1 is SNHLY and CDR2 is FYNNEI. CDR3 DNA, as far as it was read: TGTGCCACCACGGGCGGGCAGGTGGGCGAG. It specifies CATTGGQVGE. The full CDR3 protein reads CATTGGQVGEQYF.

This clone was seen ten or more times. The missing CDR3 end, 3 residues past where the read stops, is filled in from the germline J gene. The V call is TRBV12-5, the J call TRBJ1-1; D gene uncertain. This CDR3 comprises 11 residues. Per germline, CDR1 LGHNT and CDR2 FRNRAP. The V and J ends lost 7 bases and 6 bases respectively, with 9 bases between them. CDR3 loop: CASAPEAEAFF. The sequenced CDR3 bases are TGTGCTAGTGCCCCTGAGGCTGAA. Based on the CDR3 plus reference TRBV12-5 and TRBJ1-1, the full variable domain is DARVTQTPRHKVTEMGQEVTMRCQPILGHNTVFWYRQTMMQGLELLAYFRNRAPLDDSGMPKDRFSAEMPDATLATLKIQPSEPRDSAVYFCASAPEAEAFFGQGTRLTVV.

This clone was counted at least ten times. The DNA ends 3 residues before the CDR3 does, and the rest of the CDR3 is filled in from the germline J gene. The chain employs TRBV20-1 and TRBJ2-5, with D perhaps TRBD2 (7 bases). The CDR3 length is 15 residues. V lost 0 bases and J lost 5, with 16 bases in between. Germline values: CDR1 DFQATT, CDR2 SNEGSKA (reference sequence). The covered CDR3 bases are TGCAGTGCTAGAGATCCCCAGGGGAGGGCGGAGACC. Translating it yields CSARDPQGRAET. In full, the CDR3 reads CSARDPQGRAETQYF.

This clone was counted many times. The CDR3 is cut off 3 residues early in the read; its end comes from the germline J gene. The V gene is TRBV30, the J gene TRBJ1-6, with 7 bases matching TRBD1. The germline gives CDR1 GTSNPN, CDR2 SVGIG (reference sequence). The CDR3 consists of 13 residues. Losses at the gene ends were 8 bases for V and 5 bases for J; bases not matched to a gene: 6. The CDR3 spells CARSTGDNSPLHF. CDR3 DNA (partial): TGTGCCCGTTCAACAGGGGATAATTCACCC.

This clone was recorded at least ten times. The read comes to an end 3 residues before the CDR3 does, leaving the germline J gene to fill in the end. The V and J genes are TRBV6-4 and TRBJ1-4, with 8 bases aligning to TRBD1. Germline V CDR1 and CDR2: MRHNA, SNTAGT. CDR3 length: 15 amino acids. V lost 3 bases and J lost 5; bases outside the gene matches: 5. CDR3 bases read: TGTGCCAGCAGTGAGAGGACAGGGCCGAATGAAAAA. Translation gives CASSERTGPNEK. The complete CDR3 protein is CASSERTGPNEKLFF.

This clone was found many times. The read ends 3 residues before the CDR3 terminus; that terminus is restored from the germline J gene. This sequence joins TRBV7-6 and TRBJ1-2, with D maybe TRBD1 (5 bases). V lost 0 bases and J lost 2, with 7 bases in between. This CDR3 is 14 amino acids long. Germline V lookup: CDR1 SGHVS, CDR2 FNYEAQ. The covered CDR3 bases are TGTGCCAGCAGCTTAGCGGACAAGAACTATGGC. Its protein product is CASSLADKNYG. The full CDR3 protein reads CASSLADKNYGYTF.

In its sample, this clone was seen many times. CDR3 residues: CASSIGGRNTEAFF. Incomplete CDR3 DNA: TGTGCCAGTAGTATAGGTGGCCGGAACACTGAA. The chain is built from TRBV19 and TRBJ1-1, with D uncertain. The CDR3 is cut off 3 residues early in the read; its end comes from the germline J gene. Trimming cost V 1 base and J 1 base, with 7 bases left between them. Germline V CDR1 and CDR2: LNHDA, SQIVND (reference sequence). The CDR3 sequence is 14 residues long.

The table lists this clone with many counts. CDR3 bases read: TGTGCCAGCTCACTAAGGGGAGAGACC. Protein: CASSLRGET. The CDR3 as a whole reads CASSLRGETQYF. This rearrangement joins TRBV18 to TRBJ2-5, with D maybe TRBD1 (5 bases). The CDR3 end is not reached by the read, which stops 3 residues before it; the germline J gene fills it in. Per germline, CDR1 KGHSH and CDR2 LQKENI. The CDR3 loop spans 12 amino acids. The V gene lost 4 bases and the J gene lost 4 bases, with 7 bases spanning the gap.